This passage covers 20 T cell receptor beta chains from one sample sequenced in a study of response to subunit inactivated influenza vaccine. TCRdb itself ran the RT-PCR reads through MiXCR, one entry per CDR3 protein. Among roughly 780,000 distinct CDR3 sequences listed, approximately 17% were seen once. The sequenced sample was PBMCs from blood, obtained around 5 days after vaccination. These receptors were taken from a man aged 45-65 years who received an inactivated influenza vaccine.

The rearrangement joins TRBV6-1 to TRBJ1-2; no reliable D call. With 3 bases removed from V and 0 bases from J, the gap between germline ends came to 14 bases. Germline CDR1 MNHNS, CDR2 SASEGT. The CDR3 sequence is 16 residues long. The CDR3 nucleotides read TGTGCCAGCAGTGAGATACGGAAACCAACTAACTATGGCTACACCTTC. It encodes CASSEIRKPTNYGYTF.

This clonotype was detected a few times. The CDR3 loop is CASSGRYRANEQFF. Written as DNA, the CDR3 is TGTGCCAGCAGTGGACGATACAGGGCCAATGAGCAGTTCTTC. This rearrangement joins TRBV6-1 to TRBJ2-1; TRBD1 might be the D (6 bases). V dropped 4 bases and J dropped 6 bases, with 13 bases sitting between them. CDR1 is MNHNS, CDR2 SASEGT, per germline. The CDR3 consists of 14 residues.

A single count supports this clonotype. The V call is TRBV25-1, the J call TRBJ2-4; D gene unclear. CDR1 MGHDK and CDR2 SYGVNS come from the germline V gene. V gave up 4 bases and J gave up 6 bases, with 4 bases separating them. The CDR3 extends over 11 amino acids. As DNA, the CDR3 is TGTGCCAGCAGTGTTGGAAACATTCAGTACTTC. Protein: CASSVGNIQYF. The whole variable domain, remainder taken from reference TRBV25-1 and TRBJ2-4, is EADIYQTPRYLVIGTGKKITLECSQTMGHDKMYWYQQDPGMELHLIHYSYGVNSTEKGDLSSESTVSRIRTEHFPLTLESARPSHTSQYLCASSVGNIQYFGAGTRLSVL.

The V gene is TRBV10-3, the J gene TRBJ1-5; TRBD1 might be the D (6 bases). Trimming took 3 bases from V and 11 from J, leaving 11 bases between them. In germline, CDR1 is ENHRY, CDR2 SYGVKD. This CDR3 spans 12 amino acids. CDR3 region: CAISEDRKTQHF. The CDR3 region has the DNA TGTGCCATCAGTGAAGACAGGAAGACCCAGCATTTT.

This clonotype was observed a handful of times. This sequence joins TRBV28 and TRBJ1-1, with D unresolved. The CDR3 spans 13 residues. Germline V gene data show CDR1 as MDHEN and CDR2 as SYDVKM. V was shortened by 3 bases and J by 3 bases, with 8 bases between the two germline ends. DNA for the CDR3: TGTGCCAGCAGTTTGGGAAAACACACTGAAGCTTTCTTT. Protein: CASSLGKHTEAFF.

This clonotype has a handful of counts. The chain carries TRBV29-1 and TRBJ1-5; D might be TRBD1 (5 bases). V was cut by 0 bases and J by 5 bases, with 11 bases left in between. The germline CDR1 and CDR2 sequences are SQVTM and ANQGSEA. The CDR3 is made up of 14 amino acids. Here the CDR3 DNA reads TGCAGCGTTGAAGAGTGGCAGGGAGATCAGCCCCAGCATTTT. Protein sequence: CSVEEWQGDQPQHF.

The chain joins TRBV6-1 to TRBJ2-5; D may be TRBD2 (7 bases). The CDR3 contains 13 residues. CDR1 MNHNS and CDR2 SASEGT come from the germline V gene. The V end was cut by 10 bases, the J end by 5 bases, with 17 bases between. Here the CDR3 reads CATRTGRGETQYF. The DNA for the CDR3 is TGTGCCACCCGTACGGGGAGGGGGGAGACCCAGTACTTC.

The rearrangement uses TRBV20-1 and TRBJ2-3, with D unclear. The germline CDR1 and CDR2 sequences are DFQATT and SNEGSKA (reference sequence). Trimming left V 6 bases short and J 6 bases short, with 13 bases between. CDR3 length equals 12 residues. For the CDR3, the DNA is TGCAGTGCCCGAACCCGGTGGGATACGCAGTATTTT. Translated: CSARTRWDTQYF.

The CDR3 DNA reads TGTGCCAGCATGGCACAGGGCGCCCACAATGAGCAGTTCTTC. As protein: CASMAQGAHNEQFF. V usage is TRBV6-2 or TRBV6-3 and J usage is TRBJ2-1; a weak D match, TRBD1 (6 bases). Deletions cut 7 bases from V and 5 bases from J, with 15 bases between. CDR3 length: 14 amino acids. Germline V gene data show CDR1 as MNHEY and CDR2 as SVGEGT.

This clonotype was counted between two and nine times. V is TRBV6-2 or TRBV6-3 and J is TRBJ2-5; no definite D call. Trimming cost V 7 bases and J 7 bases, with 19 bases left between them. The germline V gene encodes CDR1 MNHEY and CDR2 SVGEGT. This CDR3 has 14 amino acids. CDR3 amino acids: CASTQGSVPWTQYF. CDR3 bases: TGTGCCAGCACCCAAGGGTCCGTGCCGTGGACCCAGTACTTC.

This clonotype has only a few counts. The chain couples TRBV27 to TRBJ2-7; 9 bases are shared with TRBD1. Losses at the gene ends were 0 bases for V and 4 bases for J; bases not matched to a gene: 10. Germline V gene lookup returns CDR1 MNHEY and CDR2 SMNVEV (reference sequence). The CDR3 spans 17 residues. This CDR3 is CASSLSRSGTGSYEQYF. DNA of the CDR3: TGTGCCAGCAGTTTATCGCGGTCTGGGACAGGGTCGTACGAGCAGTACTTC.

This clonotype was counted only a few times. The chain is built from TRBV12-3 or TRBV12-4 and TRBJ1-1; D gene unclear. The CDR3 runs 12 residues. Trimming shortened V by 6 bases and J by 8 bases, and 13 bases separated the two germline ends. This CDR3 is CASRKATIEAFF. The DNA of the CDR3 is TGTGCCAGCAGAAAAGCTACCATAGAAGCTTTCTTT.

The chain is built from TRBV7-9 and TRBJ2-1, with TRBD2 as a possible D gene (6 bases). V was shortened by 3 bases and J by 8 bases, with 8 bases between the two germline ends. CDR3 size: 12 residues. Germline CDR1 SEHNR, CDR2 FQNEAQ (reference sequence). CDR3 sequence reads: CASSFRDYEQFF. CDR3 DNA: TGTGCCAGCAGCTTCCGGGACTATGAGCAGTTCTTC. The full variable domain, its missing parts supplied by reference TRBV7-9 and TRBJ2-1, is DTGVSQNPRHKITKRGQNVTFRCDPISEHNRLYWYRQTLGQGPEFLTYFQNEAQLEKSRLLSDRFSAERPKGSFSTLEIQRTEQGDSAMYLCASSFRDYEQFFGPGTRLTVL.

The chain carries TRBV7-9 and TRBJ2-1; TRBD2 matches 7 bases. V gave up 2 bases and J gave up 8 bases; unmatched junction bases: 3. The CDR3 is 13 amino acids. Looked up from germline, CDR1 is SEHNR and CDR2 is FQNEAQ (reference sequence). CDR3 protein: CASSLWGGDEQFF. CDR3 coding DNA: TGTGCCAGCAGCTTATGGGGAGGGGATGAGCAGTTCTTC.

This clonotype was recorded a few times. The chain combines TRBV28 with TRBJ2-3; D ambiguous. Trimming left V 5 bases short and J 6 bases short, with 12 bases between. The CDR3 is made up of 13 amino acids. Germline CDR1 MDHEN, CDR2 SYDVKM. The CDR3 DNA sequence: TGTGCCAGCAGTCTGAATGTGTTCGATACGCAGTATTTT. Translation gives CASSLNVFDTQYF.

This clonotype came up a few times. This chain connects TRBV6-1 to TRBJ1-5, with TRBD1 matching over 9 bases. CDR1 is MNHNS, CDR2 SASEGT, per germline. V lost 4 bases and J lost 1; bases outside the gene matches: 14. The CDR3 extends over 19 amino acids. The CDR3 region has the DNA TGTGCCAGCAGTGCTGTCGGGACAGGGACCCTCGGGAGCAATCAGCCCCAGCATTTT. Residues: CASSAVGTGTLGSNQPQHF.

This clonotype was seen only a few times. The chain carries TRBV18 and TRBJ2-7; maybe TRBD2 (6 bases). V was clipped by 1 base and J by 3 bases, with 13 bases between them. From germline, CDR1 is KGHSH and CDR2 LQKENI. This CDR3 is built from 15 residues. The CDR3 DNA is TGTGCCAGCTCACCACGGCGGGGTCGAAACTACGAGCAGTACTTC. Protein sequence: CASSPRRGRNYEQYF.

The chain uses TRBV6-1 and TRBJ2-7; the D call may be TRBD1 or TRBD2 (5 bases each). The CDR3 extends over 13 amino acids. Deletions cut 2 bases from V and 9 bases from J, with 14 bases between. Germline values: CDR1 MNHNS, CDR2 SASEGT. CDR3 region: CASSEQAVRGQYF. In DNA form, the CDR3 reads TGTGCCAGCAGTGAACAGGCAGTGAGGGGGCAGTACTTC.

V gene TRBV4-2 combines with J gene TRBJ2-5; either TRBD1 or TRBD2 may fit D (7 bases each). Germline V gene lookup returns CDR1 LGHNA and CDR2 YNFKEQ. CDR3 length: 15 residues. V was cut by 0 bases and J by 3 bases, with 11 bases left in between. The CDR3 DNA follows: TGTGCCAGCAGCCAAGAGGGAGGGGGCAAAGAGACCCAGTACTTC. This gives the protein CASSQEGGGKETQYF.

This clonotype was picked up many times. The V and J genes are TRBV20-1 and TRBJ2-5; the D is unclear. V shed 2 bases and J shed 2 bases, with 9 bases lying between them. Germline CDR1 DFQATT, CDR2 SNEGSKA (reference sequence). CDR3 size: 13 residues. CDR3 in DNA: TGCAGTGCTAGATTCTACACTCAAGAGACCCAGTACTTC. Protein product: CSARFYTQETQYF.